These 29 T cell receptor beta chains were sequenced from one sample in a study of technical replicates of blood from several donors. Produced via immunoSEQ multiplex PCR; TCRdb's table is partial and in-frame only. The data hold 50,000 to 75,000 clones, with around 95% observed a single time. Sequences were obtained from PBMCs. Receptors were obtained from a human donor in good health. Some clones in this sample may be carry-over from other donors' samples.

The V call is TRBV7-8, the J call TRBJ1-2, with D hard to call. Per the germline V gene, CDR1 is SGHVS and CDR2 is FQNEAQ. The CDR3 runs 12 residues. The V gene lost 2 bases and the J gene lost 7 bases, with 8 bases spanning the gap. The CDR3 nucleotides are TGTGCCAGCAGCTTATCCGGGATTGGCTACACCTTC. Translating gives CASSLSGIGYTF.

The rearrangement links TRBV11-3 to TRBJ2-2; 8 positions match TRBD2. Germline trimming cut 3 bases from V and 4 bases from J; bases unmatched to any gene: 4. Germline CDR1 reads SGHNT; CDR2 reads YENEEA. This CDR3 is built from 15 residues. This CDR3 is CASSFYREGTGELFF. In DNA form, the CDR3 reads TGTGCCAGCAGCTTTTATCGGGAGGGCACCGGGGAGCTGTTTTTT.

This chain joins TRBV5-1 and TRBJ1-4; 7 bases are a match to TRBD1. Trimming took 4 bases from V and 0 from J; bases not matched to a gene: 3. This CDR3 region has 15 residues. Germline assignment: CDR1 SGHRS and CDR2 YFSETQ. The CDR3 DNA sequence: TGCGCCAGCAGCCTCACAGGGGCAACTAATGAAAAACTGTTTTTT. Translation gives CASSLTGATNEKLFF.

V is TRBV6-4 and J is TRBJ1-2; 9 bases match TRBD1. J gave up 3 bases and V 5 bases, and 7 bases lay outside the gene matches. There are 15 residues in the CDR3. Germline CDR1 MRHNA, CDR2 SNTAGT. The CDR3 loop reads CASSPGQGVDYGYTF. CDR3 nucleotide sequence: TGTGCCAGCAGTCCGGGACAGGGAGTGGACTATGGCTACACCTTC.

This chain uses TRBV9 with TRBJ2-1; TRBD1 matches at 8 bases. The CDR3 contains 13 residues. V dropped 3 bases and J dropped 10; count of bases not matched to a gene: 6. The germline CDR1 and CDR2 sequences are SGDLS and YYNGEE. CDR3 coding DNA: TGTGCCAGCAGCGGATCGACAGGGGTCGAGCAGTTCTTC. Amino acids: CASSGSTGVEQFF.

The CDR3 DNA is TGTGCCAGCAGCGTACAAGTCGGTAATTCACCCCTCCACTTT. Its protein is CASSVQVGNSPLHF. The chain recombines TRBV9 with TRBJ1-6; D gene ambiguous. CDR3 size: 14 residues. Germline CDR1 reads SGDLS; CDR2 reads YYNGEE. Between the trimmed V and J ends, which lost 1 base and 6 bases, there was a span of 8 bases.

V and J are TRBV19 and TRBJ2-7, with 10 bases that match TRBD2. V was clipped by 4 bases and J by 2 bases; unmatched bases: 2. CDR1 LNHDA and CDR2 SQIVND come from the germline V gene (reference sequence). This CDR3 region has 14 residues. The CDR3 DNA follows: TGTGCCAGTAGTAGAACTAGCGGGACCTACGAGCAGTACTTC. The encoded protein is CASSRTSGTYEQYF.

The rearrangement joins TRBV11-2 to TRBJ2-1; TRBD2 is a possible D gene (6 bases). Looked up from germline, CDR1 is SGHAT and CDR2 is FQNNGV. CDR3 length: 17 amino acids. With 2 bases removed from V and 8 bases from J, the gap between germline ends came to 22 bases. The CDR3 coding sequence is TGTGCCAGCAGCTTAAATGGGGCGGGACCCCCTGGGGATGAGCAGTTCTTC. Translation: CASSLNGAGPPGDEQFF.

This clone was recorded once. The chain carries TRBV10-3 and TRBJ2-7; maybe TRBD2 (5 bases). Germline V gene data show CDR1 as ENHRY and CDR2 as SYGVKD. CDR3 size: 15 residues. The V gene lost 2 bases and the J gene lost 2 bases, with 13 bases spanning the gap. CDR3 sequence reads: CAISEKRGNTYEQYF. CDR3 sequence (DNA): TGTGCCATCAGTGAGAAAAGAGGGAATACCTACGAGCAGTACTTC.

This chain links TRBV7-2 with TRBJ1-6; TRBD1 might be the D (6 bases). Looked up from germline, CDR1 is SGHTA and CDR2 is FQGNSA. With 6 bases removed from V and 10 bases from J, the gap between germline ends came to 16 bases. The CDR3 runs to 14 residues. CDR3 loop: CASSTGFSGSPLHF. The CDR3 DNA reads as TGTGCCAGCAGTACAGGGTTTTCTGGATCACCCCTCCACTTT.

The chain joins TRBV6-1 to TRBJ1-4; 8 bases map to TRBD1. Germline CDR1 is MNHNS and CDR2 is SASEGT. J lost 7 bases, V lost 1 base, and 5 bases had no gene match. This CDR3 is built from 15 residues. The CDR3, as DNA: TGTGCCAGCAGTGAAGGACAGGGGCTGAGTGAAAAACTGTTTTTT. Translating it yields CASSEGQGLSEKLFF.

The chain uses TRBV2 and TRBJ2-4, with 12 bases matching TRBD2. Germline V CDR1 and CDR2: SNHLY, FYNNEI. CDR3 size: 17 residues. Trimming removed 7 bases from V and 2 bases from J; junction bases left unmatched: 9. The CDR3 is CASTLTSGRRTKNIQYF. The CDR3 bases are TGTGCCAGCACCTTGACTAGCGGGAGAAGGACCAAAAACATTCAGTACTTC.

This clone came up once. The rearrangement joins TRBV2 to TRBJ2-7, with 9 bases fitting TRBD2. CDR3 length equals 15 residues. Germline CDR1 SNHLY, CDR2 FYNNEI. The V and J ends lost 5 bases and 3 bases, in that order; junction bases with no gene match: 8. In DNA, the CDR3 is TGTGCCAGCAGTTACCTGAGCGGGGGGTTCTACGAGCAGTACTTC. Protein sequence: CASSYLSGGFYEQYF.

The J gene is TRBJ1-5, the V gene TRBV18; 7 bases match TRBD1. CDR3 length: 14 amino acids. In germline, CDR1 is KGHSH, CDR2 LQKENI. V lost 5 bases, J lost 6 bases, and 7 bases stayed unmatched. CDR3 residues: CASSETGLVQPQHF. CDR3 coding DNA: TGTGCCAGCTCAGAGACAGGGTTGGTTCAGCCCCAGCATTTT.

This rearrangement joins TRBV6-1 to TRBJ1-1; TRBD1 matches 9 bases. Germline V gene sequence: CDR1 MNHNS, CDR2 SASEGT. V lost 6 bases, J lost 8 bases, and 7 bases stayed unmatched. The CDR3 totals 13 residues. CDR3 protein: CASSGTGLVEAFF. DNA of the CDR3: TGTGCCAGCAGCGGGACAGGGTTGGTAGAAGCTTTCTTT.

The chain combines TRBV15 with TRBJ2-1; 9 nucleotides agree with TRBD2. The CDR3 spans 15 residues. V shed 4 bases, J shed 4 bases, and the junction held 5 bases outside the gene matches. Per germline, CDR1 LNHNV and CDR2 YYDKDF (reference sequence). The CDR3 DNA reads as TGTGCCACCAGCAAGGGACTAGCACCATACAATGAGCAGTTCTTC. Protein product: CATSKGLAPYNEQFF.

This chain connects TRBV2 to TRBJ2-7; TRBD2 aligns across 7 bases. Germline V lookup: CDR1 SNHLY, CDR2 FYNNEI. This CDR3 contains 14 residues. V lost 6 bases, J lost 0 bases, and 5 bases stayed unmatched. The CDR3 spells CASSPREDSYEQYF. Written as DNA, the CDR3 is TGTGCCAGCAGCCCCCGGGAGGACTCCTACGAGCAGTACTTC.

The chain has TRBV4-1 and TRBJ1-6; 8 positions match TRBD1. The germline V gene encodes CDR1 MGHRA and CDR2 YSYEKL. Trimming took 0 bases from V and 7 from J; bases not matched to a gene: 5. This CDR3 has 16 residues. In DNA form, the CDR3 reads TGCGCCAGCAGCCAAGAAGATGGGGACAGGAATTCACCCCTCCACTTT. Residues: CASSQEDGDRNSPLHF.

V gene TRBV7-9 combines with J gene TRBJ2-7, with a possible D match to TRBD1 (6 bases). The CDR3 runs to 16 residues. The germline CDR1 and CDR2 sequences are SEHNR and FQNEAQ (reference sequence). V was shortened by 7 bases and J by 2 bases, with 21 bases between the two germline ends. The CDR3, as DNA: TGTGCCAGCACCACGCCCCAGGGGCGATCTACCTACGAGCAGTACTTC. It codes for CASTTPQGRSTYEQYF.

The genes are TRBV9 and TRBJ2-2; no reliable D call. Trimming removed 0 bases from V and 2 bases from J, with 11 bases in between. CDR3 length: 16 amino acids. Looked up from germline, CDR1 is SGDLS and CDR2 is YYNGEE. This chain's CDR3 is CASSVVTPTNTGELFF. In DNA form, the CDR3 reads TGTGCCAGCAGCGTAGTTACCCCCACAAACACCGGGGAGCTGTTTTTT. The full variable domain, completed using reference TRBV9 and TRBJ2-2, is DSGVTQTPKHLITATGQRVTLRCSPRSGDLSVYWYQQSLDQGLQFLIQYYNGEERAKGNILERFSAQQFPDLHSELNLSSLELGDSALYFCASSVVTPTNTGELFFGEGSRLTVL.

The chain combines TRBV10-3 with TRBJ1-6; the match to TRBD1 covers 7 bases. The germline CDR1 and CDR2 sequences are ENHRY and SYGVKD. V shed 0 bases and J 15 bases; nucleotides not matched to a gene: 5. The CDR3 has 13 residues. The CDR3 region is CAISESTGNLLHF. CDR3 nucleotide sequence: TGTGCCATCAGTGAGTCGACAGGGAACCTCCTCCACTTT.

This clone came up once. The chain has TRBV7-2 and TRBJ2-3; 9 bases are shared with TRBD2. Germline V gives CDR1 SGHTA, CDR2 FQGNSA. The V gene end was trimmed by 6 bases and the J gene end by 2 bases; junction bases not matched to a gene: 9. CDR3 length: 16 residues. CDR3 sequence reads: CASSPRAGGSTDTQYF. The DNA of the CDR3 is TGTGCCAGCAGTCCTAGGGCGGGGGGGTCCACAGATACGCAGTATTTT.

This clone has only a few counts. The J gene is TRBJ2-7, the V gene TRBV4-1, with D maybe TRBD2 (6 bases). Deletions cut 0 bases from V and 2 bases from J, with 17 bases between. This CDR3 is built from 17 residues. CDR1 and CDR2 from the germline V gene are MGHRA and YSYEKL. The CDR3 DNA sequence: TGCGCCAGCAGCCAAGATCGGGAGAGGTCCCCCCCCTACGAGCAGTACTTC. Its translation: CASSQDRERSPPYEQYF.

V gene TRBV7-2 combines with J gene TRBJ1-2, with 9 nucleotides matching TRBD1. Germline V lookup: CDR1 SGHTA, CDR2 FQGNSA. V was clipped by 1 base and J by 0 bases; unmatched bases: 0. The CDR3 extends over 15 amino acids. Written as DNA, the CDR3 is TGTGCCAGCAGCTTAGGGACAGGGGCTAACTATGGCTACACCTTC. Translation: CASSLGTGANYGYTF.

The rearrangement links TRBV7-9 to TRBJ1-1, with 7 bases that match TRBD1. V trimming: 5 bases; J trimming: 5 bases; junction bases outside the gene matches: 11. In germline, CDR1 is SEHNR, CDR2 FQNEAQ (reference sequence). This CDR3 has 15 residues. This CDR3 is CASSEPDRDRTEAFF. The CDR3 DNA reads as TGTGCCAGCAGCGAACCTGACAGGGATCGTACTGAAGCTTTCTTT.

This sequence joins TRBV19 and TRBJ2-7; 8 bases fit TRBD1. V lost 6 bases and J lost 3; bases outside the gene matches: 10. This CDR3 is built from 15 residues. Germline-derived CDR1 and CDR2 are LNHDA and SQIVND (reference sequence). CDR3 protein: CASRPGTGLNYEQYF. CDR3 bases: TGTGCCAGTAGGCCCGGGACAGGTCTTAACTACGAGCAGTACTTC. Full variable domain (outside the CDR3, taken from reference TRBV19 and TRBJ2-7): DGGITQSPKYLFRKEGQNVTLSCEQNLNHDAMYWYRQDPGQGLRLIYYSQIVNDFQKGDIAEGYSVSREKKESFPLTVTSAQKNPTAFYLCASRPGTGLNYEQYFGPGTRLTVT.

J is TRBJ1-3 and V is TRBV7-3; D gene uncertain. The CDR3 contains 15 residues. Germline V gene data show CDR1 as SGHTA and CDR2 as FQGTGA. The V gene lost 2 bases and the J gene lost 0 bases, with 8 bases spanning the gap. The CDR3 region is CASSLAGFSGNTIYF. CDR3 DNA sequence: TGTGCCAGCAGCTTAGCAGGCTTCTCTGGAAACACCATATATTTT.

The gene calls are TRBV6-5 and TRBJ1-2; possible D gene TRBD1, 6 bases. The CDR3 has 15 amino acids. Between the trimmed V and J ends, which lost 2 bases and 7 bases, there was a span of 17 bases. The germline V gene has CDR1 MNHEY and CDR2 SVGAGI. The CDR3 region is CASSYTRPQGSGYTF. CDR3 nucleotides: TGTGCCAGCAGTTACACGCGCCCGCAGGGGTCTGGCTACACCTTC.

The chain has TRBV11-1 and TRBJ1-2, with D uncertain. Trimming cost V 4 bases and J 4 bases, with 7 bases left between them. The CDR3 is 12 residues long. Germline loops: CDR1 SGHAT, CDR2 FQDESV (reference sequence). As DNA, the CDR3 is TGTGCCAGCAGCTATAACGGCTATGGCTACACCTTC. The encoded protein is CASSYNGYGYTF.